One sample yielded the 8 T cell receptor beta chains listed below, sequenced in a study of T cell responses to AZD1222 COVID-19 vaccine. TCRdb's table, derived via immunoSEQ multiplex PCR, lists solely in-frame clones and lacks some. This sample has about 69,000 clones, with less than 85% found just once. Sequenced material: peripheral blood, taken 28 days after the second AZD1222 dose. These receptors were collected from an adult who received the AZD1222 COVID-19 vaccine.

The rearrangement uses TRBV29-1 and TRBJ2-7; D unclear. Germline CDR1 reads SQVTM; CDR2 reads ANQGSEA. The CDR3 is 12 amino acids. With 6 bases removed from V and 5 bases from J, the gap between germline ends came to 14 bases. The CDR3 nucleotides are TGCAGCGTCCCTTGGGGATTCGACGAGCAGTACTTC. Encoded protein: CSVPWGFDEQYF.

V gene TRBV5-6 combines with J gene TRBJ1-1; 8 bases align to TRBD1. Looked up from germline, CDR1 is SGHDT and CDR2 is YYEEEE. The CDR3 runs to 14 residues. V dropped 1 base and J dropped 7; count of bases not matched to a gene: 6. CDR3 sequence: CASSLWAGGVEAFF. Here the CDR3 DNA reads TGTGCCAGCAGCTTGTGGGCAGGGGGCGTTGAAGCTTTCTTT. The complete variable domain, with remaining parts taken from reference TRBV5-6 and TRBJ1-1, reads DAGVTQSPTHLIKTRGQQVTLRCSPKSGHDTVSWYQQALGQGPQFIFQYYEEEERQRGNFPDRFSGHQFPNYSSELNVNALLLGDSALYLCASSLWAGGVEAFFGQGTRLTVV.

The chain recombines TRBV11-3 with TRBJ2-1; D possibly corresponds to TRBD1 (6 bases). Trimming stripped 10 bases from V and 6 bases from J, with 10 bases between. This CDR3 contains 11 residues. Germline CDR1 SGHNT, CDR2 YENEEA. The CDR3 nucleotides read TGTGCCACCCAAGGGGGCAATGAGCAGTTCTTC. It encodes CATQGGNEQFF.

Many counts were recorded for this clone. V gene TRBV6-5 combines with J gene TRBJ1-1, with a possible D match to TRBD1 (6 bases). Germline lookup yields CDR1 MNHEY and CDR2 SVGAGI. CDR3 size: 14 residues. V dropped 9 bases and J dropped 0 bases, with 14 bases sitting between them. For the CDR3, the DNA is TGTGCCAGTAGGAAACAGGGAATGAACACTGAAGCTTTCTTT. Amino acids: CASRKQGMNTEAFF.

This chain connects TRBV20-1 to TRBJ2-2, with unresolved D. The CDR3 is 14 amino acids. V lost 3 bases, J lost 7 bases, and 15 bases lay in between. Germline V gene lookup returns CDR1 DFQATT and CDR2 SNEGSKA (reference sequence). The CDR3 is CSASPPLVGGELFF. The CDR3 bases are TGCAGTGCTAGTCCCCCTTTGGTAGGCGGGGAGCTGTTTTTT.

J is TRBJ2-3 and V is TRBV3-1 (or the pseudogene TRBV3-2); D call uncertain. The length of the CDR3 is 13 residues. Trimming stripped 6 bases from V and 4 bases from J, with 11 bases between. Germline CDR1 reads LGHDT; CDR2 reads YNNKEL (reference sequence). Here the CDR3 DNA reads TGTGCCAGCAGACAGCCTCCGTCAGATACGCAGTATTTT. Its protein product is CASRQPPSDTQYF.

The rearrangement joins TRBV5-1 to TRBJ1-1, with D possibly being TRBD1 (5 bases). This CDR3 is built from 15 residues. CDR1 is SGHRS and CDR2 is YFSETQ in the germline V gene. V gave up 3 bases and J gave up 10 bases, with 22 bases separating them. The CDR3: CASSSGAEGLRGAFF. CDR3 sequence (DNA): TGCGCCAGCAGCTCTGGCGCGGAGGGGCTTCGTGGAGCTTTCTTT.

The rearrangement uses TRBV12-5 and TRBJ1-5; maybe TRBD1 (5 bases). V was pared by 6 bases and J by 1 base, with 16 bases between. This CDR3 region has 16 residues. The germline V gene has CDR1 LGHNT and CDR2 FRNRAP. CDR3 bases: TGTGCTAGTGGCATAACCTCTGGGGCGAGCAATCAGCCCCAGCATTTT. Translating gives CASGITSGASNQPQHF.